This entry describes one TCR beta chain. The data derive from a study of T-cell reconstitution after alpha-beta-depleted transplantation in children. There are 15 residues in the CDR3. V was cut by 1 base and J by 4 bases, with 12 bases left in between. The germline CDR1 and CDR2 sequences are LNHNV and YYDKDF (reference sequence). The TCRbeta library was prepared with unique molecular identifiers. TCRdb ran MiXCR on the PCR reads and lists one entry per CDR3 protein. The data show just under 550,000 distinct CDR3 sequences, around 20% seen once. This specimen was PBMCs from the stem cell graft donor, taken from the stem cell graft. V usage is TRBV15 and J usage is TRBJ2-3; the D call may be TRBD1 or TRBD2 (5 bases each). The sequence came from a human donor who donated a stem cell graft to a child with acute lymphoblastic leukemia. CDR3 amino acids: CATSRGGSRADTQYF. For the CDR3, the DNA is TGTGCCACCAGCAGAGGGGGGAGTCGCGCAGATACGCAGTATTTT.